The clone carrying this TCR beta chain was seen only once. At the DNA level, this CDR3 is encoded by other sequences in the same sample as well. This sample stems from a study of radiation and T cells in renal cell carcinoma. The time point here: baseline pretreatment blood. As to treatment: 15 Gy SBRT to primary tumor, nephrectomy 4 weeks later. Between the trimmed V and J ends, which lost 3 bases and 4 bases, there was a span of 10 bases. This CDR3 region has 13 residues. Germline CDR1 is SGHRS and CDR2 is YFSETQ. Some clones are missing from TCRdb's copy, which holds only in-frame ones; the method was immunoSEQ multiplex PCR. The sample has 140,000 or so clones, approximately 91% seen once.

The specimen comprised blood, sampled from a patient whose treatment included radiotherapy and nephrectomy. This TCR came from a woman aged 45 to 65 with renal cell carcinoma. V gene TRBV5-1 combines with J gene TRBJ1-1; D may be TRBD1 (5 bases). The CDR3 loop reads CASSSLQGTEAFF. In DNA form, the CDR3 reads TGCGCCAGCAGCTCACTTCAGGGCACTGAAGCTTTCTTT.